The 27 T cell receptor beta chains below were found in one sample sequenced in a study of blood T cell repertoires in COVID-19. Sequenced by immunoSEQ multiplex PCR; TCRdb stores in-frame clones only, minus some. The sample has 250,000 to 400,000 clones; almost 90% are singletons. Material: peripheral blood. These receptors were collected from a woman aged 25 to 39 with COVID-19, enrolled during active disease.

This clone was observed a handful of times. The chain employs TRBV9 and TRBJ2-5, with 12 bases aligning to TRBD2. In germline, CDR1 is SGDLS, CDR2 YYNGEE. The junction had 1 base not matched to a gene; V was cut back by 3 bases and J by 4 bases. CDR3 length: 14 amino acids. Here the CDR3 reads CASSAGLAGETQYF. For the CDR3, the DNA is TGTGCCAGCAGCGCGGGACTAGCGGGAGAGACCCAGTACTTC. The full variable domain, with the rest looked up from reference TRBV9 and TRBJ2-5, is DSGVTQTPKHLITATGQRVTLRCSPRSGDLSVYWYQQSLDQGLQFLIQYYNGEERAKGNILERFSAQQFPDLHSELNLSSLELGDSALYFCASSAGLAGETQYFGPGTRLLVL.

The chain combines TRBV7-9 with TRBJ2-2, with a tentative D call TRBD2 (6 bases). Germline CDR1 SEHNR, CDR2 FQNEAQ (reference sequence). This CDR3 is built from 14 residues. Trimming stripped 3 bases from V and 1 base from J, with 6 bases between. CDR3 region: CASSFGGNTGELFF. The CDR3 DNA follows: TGTGCCAGCAGCTTCGGGGGGAACACCGGGGAGCTGTTTTTT.

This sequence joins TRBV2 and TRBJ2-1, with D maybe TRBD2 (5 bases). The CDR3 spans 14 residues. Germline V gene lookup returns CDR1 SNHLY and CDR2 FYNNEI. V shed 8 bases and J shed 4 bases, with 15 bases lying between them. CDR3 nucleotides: TGTGCCAGCTCCTTAGCGTACCCTTACAATGAGCAGTTCTTC. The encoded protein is CASSLAYPYNEQFF.

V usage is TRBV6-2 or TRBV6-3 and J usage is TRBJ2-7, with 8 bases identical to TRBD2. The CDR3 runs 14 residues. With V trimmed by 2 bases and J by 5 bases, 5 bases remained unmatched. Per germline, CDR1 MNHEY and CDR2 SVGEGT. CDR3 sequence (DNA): TGTGCCAGCAGTTACCGGAGCGGGAGAAACGAGCAGTACTTC. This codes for CASSYRSGRNEQYF.

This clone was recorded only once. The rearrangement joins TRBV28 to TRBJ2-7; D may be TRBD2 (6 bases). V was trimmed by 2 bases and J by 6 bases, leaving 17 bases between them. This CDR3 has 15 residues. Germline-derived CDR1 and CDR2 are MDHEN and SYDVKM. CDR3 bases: TGTGCCAGCAGTTTACCCCAGGGTGAGGGACTCGAGCAGTACTTC. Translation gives CASSLPQGEGLEQYF.

CDR3 coding DNA: TGCGCCAGCAGCCAAGTCGGCATGGCAGGCTACAATGAGCAGTTCTTC. Translated: CASSQVGMAGYNEQFF. This sequence joins TRBV4-1 and TRBJ2-1; D is undetermined. The germline gives CDR1 MGHRA, CDR2 YSYEKL. The V gene lost 1 base and the J gene lost 3 bases, with 13 bases spanning the gap. The length of the CDR3 is 16 residues.

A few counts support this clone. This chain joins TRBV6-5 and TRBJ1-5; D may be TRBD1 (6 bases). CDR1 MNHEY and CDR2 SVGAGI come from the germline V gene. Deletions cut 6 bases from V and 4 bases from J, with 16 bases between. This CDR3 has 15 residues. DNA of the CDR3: TGTGCCAGCAGACTCCACAGGGATGGGAATCAGCCCCAGCATTTT. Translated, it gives CASRLHRDGNQPQHF.

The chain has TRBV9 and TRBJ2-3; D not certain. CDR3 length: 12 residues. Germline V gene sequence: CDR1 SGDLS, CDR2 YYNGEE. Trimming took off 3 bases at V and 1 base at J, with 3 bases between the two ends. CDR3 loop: CASSAGTDTQYF. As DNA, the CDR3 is TGTGCCAGCAGCGCGGGCACAGATACGCAGTATTTT.

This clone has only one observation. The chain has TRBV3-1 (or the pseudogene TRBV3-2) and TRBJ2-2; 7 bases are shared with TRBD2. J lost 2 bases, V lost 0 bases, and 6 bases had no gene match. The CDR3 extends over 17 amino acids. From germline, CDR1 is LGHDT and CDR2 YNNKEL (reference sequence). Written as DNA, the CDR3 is TGTGCCAGCAGCCAAGATGGGGGGGGACCTAACACCGGGGAGCTGTTTTTT. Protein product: CASSQDGGGPNTGELFF.

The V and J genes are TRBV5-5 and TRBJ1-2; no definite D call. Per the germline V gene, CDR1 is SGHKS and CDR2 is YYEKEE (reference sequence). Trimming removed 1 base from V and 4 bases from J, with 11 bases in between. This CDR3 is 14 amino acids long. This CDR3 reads CASSLTAAVYGYTF. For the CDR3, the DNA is TGTGCCAGCAGCTTGACAGCAGCTGTCTATGGCTACACCTTC.

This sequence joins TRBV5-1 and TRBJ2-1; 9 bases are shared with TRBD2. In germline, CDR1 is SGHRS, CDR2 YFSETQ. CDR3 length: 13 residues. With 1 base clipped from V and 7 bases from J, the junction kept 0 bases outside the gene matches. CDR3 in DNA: TGCGCCAGCAGCTTGACTAGCGGGAATGAGCAGTTCTTC. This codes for CASSLTSGNEQFF.

The CDR3 sequence is CASSLGAGDGYTF. CDR3 nucleotide sequence: TGCGCCAGCAGCTTGGGGGCAGGCGATGGCTACACCTTC. The chain has TRBV5-1 and TRBJ1-2; D uncertain. The CDR3 spans 13 residues. Germline V gene data show CDR1 as SGHRS and CDR2 as YFSETQ. V lost 0 bases and J lost 6, with 9 bases in between. Using reference TRBV5-1 and TRBJ1-2 for the parts outside the CDR3, the full variable domain is KAGVTQTPRYLIKTRGQQVTLSCSPISGHRSVSWYQQTPGQGLQFLFEYFSETQRNKGNFPGRFSGRQFSNSRSEMNVSTLELGDSALYLCASSLGAGDGYTFGSGTRLTVV.

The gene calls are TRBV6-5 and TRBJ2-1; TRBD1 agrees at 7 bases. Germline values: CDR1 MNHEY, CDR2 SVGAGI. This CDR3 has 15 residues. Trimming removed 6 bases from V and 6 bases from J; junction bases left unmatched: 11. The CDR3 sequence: CASRGQPILSNEQFF. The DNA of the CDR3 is TGTGCCAGCAGGGGACAGCCTATACTTTCCAATGAGCAGTTCTTC.

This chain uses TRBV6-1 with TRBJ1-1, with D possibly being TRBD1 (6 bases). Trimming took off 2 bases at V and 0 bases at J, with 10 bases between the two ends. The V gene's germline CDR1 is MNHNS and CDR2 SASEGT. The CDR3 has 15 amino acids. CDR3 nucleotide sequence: TGTGCCAGCAGTGAACGGGGGGCTCTGAACACTGAAGCTTTCTTT. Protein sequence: CASSERGALNTEAFF.

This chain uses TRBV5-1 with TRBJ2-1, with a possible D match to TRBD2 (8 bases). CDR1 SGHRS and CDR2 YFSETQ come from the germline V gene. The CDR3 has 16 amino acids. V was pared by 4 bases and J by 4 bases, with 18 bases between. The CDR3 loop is CASSPGGGGRYNEQFF. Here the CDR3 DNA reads TGCGCCAGCAGCCCCGGAGGGGGCGGGAGGTACAATGAGCAGTTCTTC. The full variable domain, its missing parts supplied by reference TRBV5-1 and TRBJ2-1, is KAGVTQTPRYLIKTRGQQVTLSCSPISGHRSVSWYQQTPGQGLQFLFEYFSETQRNKGNFPGRFSGRQFSNSRSEMNVSTLELGDSALYLCASSPGGGGRYNEQFFGPGTRLTVL.

CDR3: CASSYSAESYEQYF. Written as DNA, the CDR3 is TGTGCCAGCAGTTACTCGGCGGAGTCCTACGAGCAGTACTTC. V gene TRBV6-5 combines with J gene TRBJ2-7; no definite D call. CDR1 MNHEY and CDR2 SVGAGI come from the germline V gene. The CDR3 extends over 14 amino acids. Trimming stripped 0 bases from V and 1 base from J, with 7 bases between.

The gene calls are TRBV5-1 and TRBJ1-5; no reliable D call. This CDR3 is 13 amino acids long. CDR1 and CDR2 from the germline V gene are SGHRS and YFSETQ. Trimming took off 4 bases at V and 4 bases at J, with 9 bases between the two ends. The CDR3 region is CASSMGDNQPQHF. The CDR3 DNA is TGCGCCAGCAGCATGGGAGATAATCAGCCCCAGCATTTT.

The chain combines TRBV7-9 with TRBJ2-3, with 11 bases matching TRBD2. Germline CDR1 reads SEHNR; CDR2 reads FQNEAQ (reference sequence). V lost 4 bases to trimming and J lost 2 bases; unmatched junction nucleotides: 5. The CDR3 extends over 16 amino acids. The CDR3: CASSSGLAASTDTQYF. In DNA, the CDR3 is TGTGCCAGCAGCTCGGGACTAGCGGCTTCCACAGATACGCAGTATTTT.

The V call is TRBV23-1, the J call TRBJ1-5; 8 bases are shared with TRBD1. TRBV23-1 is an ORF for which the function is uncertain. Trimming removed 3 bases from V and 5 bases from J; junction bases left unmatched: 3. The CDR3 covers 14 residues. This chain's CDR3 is CASSQDREYQPQHF. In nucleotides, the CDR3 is TGCGCCAGCAGTCAGGACAGGGAATATCAGCCCCAGCATTTT.

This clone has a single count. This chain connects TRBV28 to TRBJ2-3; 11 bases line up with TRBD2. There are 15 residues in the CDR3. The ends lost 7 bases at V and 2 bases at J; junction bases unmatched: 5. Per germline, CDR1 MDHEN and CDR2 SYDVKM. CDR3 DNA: TGTGCCAGCACCCTTAGCGGGAGGGTCACAGATACGCAGTATTTT. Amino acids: CASTLSGRVTDTQYF.

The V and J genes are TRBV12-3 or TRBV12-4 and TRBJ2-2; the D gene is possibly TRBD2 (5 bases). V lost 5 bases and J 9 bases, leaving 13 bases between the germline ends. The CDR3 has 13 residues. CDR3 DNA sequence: TGTGCCAGCAGTCCGTGGGAGACCAGGGAGCTGTTTTTT. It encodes CASSPWETRELFF.

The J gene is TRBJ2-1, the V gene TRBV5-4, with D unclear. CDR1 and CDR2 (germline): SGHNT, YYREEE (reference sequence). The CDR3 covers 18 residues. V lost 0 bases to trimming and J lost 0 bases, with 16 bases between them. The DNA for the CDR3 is TGTGCCAGCAGCTTGGCGAACACCTTTGCAAGCTCCTACAATGAGCAGTTCTTC. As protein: CASSLANTFASSYNEQFF.

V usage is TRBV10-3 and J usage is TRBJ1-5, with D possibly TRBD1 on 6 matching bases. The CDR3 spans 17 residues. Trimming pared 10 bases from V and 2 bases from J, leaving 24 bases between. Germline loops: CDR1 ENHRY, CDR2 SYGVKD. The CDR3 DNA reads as TGTGCCACCAAAGACGATCAGGGAGGGGGTGGCAATCAGCCCCAGCATTTT. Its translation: CATKDDQGGGGNQPQHF.

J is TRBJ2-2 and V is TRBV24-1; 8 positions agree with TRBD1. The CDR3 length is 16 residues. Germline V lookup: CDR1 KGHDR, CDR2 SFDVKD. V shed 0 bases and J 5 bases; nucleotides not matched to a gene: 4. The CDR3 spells CATSDLQQGDTGELFF. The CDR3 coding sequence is TGTGCCACCAGTGATTTGCAACAGGGGGATACCGGGGAGCTGTTTTTT.

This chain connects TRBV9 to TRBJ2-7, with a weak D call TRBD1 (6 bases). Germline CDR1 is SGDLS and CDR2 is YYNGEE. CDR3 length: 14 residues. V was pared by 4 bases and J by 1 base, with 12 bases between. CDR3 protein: CASSLRDTSYEQYF. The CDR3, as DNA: TGTGCCAGCAGCCTCCGGGACACATCCTACGAGCAGTACTTC. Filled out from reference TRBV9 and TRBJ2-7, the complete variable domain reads DSGVTQTPKHLITATGQRVTLRCSPRSGDLSVYWYQQSLDQGLQFLIQYYNGEERAKGNILERFSAQQFPDLHSELNLSSLELGDSALYFCASSLRDTSYEQYFGPGTRLTVT.

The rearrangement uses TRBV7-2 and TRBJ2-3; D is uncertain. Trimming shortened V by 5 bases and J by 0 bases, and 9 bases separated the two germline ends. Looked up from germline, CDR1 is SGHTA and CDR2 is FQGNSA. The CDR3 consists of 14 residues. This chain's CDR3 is CASSPLSSTDTQYF. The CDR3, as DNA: TGTGCCAGCAGCCCGTTATCTAGCACAGATACGCAGTATTTT.

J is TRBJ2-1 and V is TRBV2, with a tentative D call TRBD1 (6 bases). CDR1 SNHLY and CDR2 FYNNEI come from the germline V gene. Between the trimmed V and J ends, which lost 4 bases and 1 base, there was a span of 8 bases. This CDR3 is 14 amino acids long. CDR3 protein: CASSGTVSYNEQFF. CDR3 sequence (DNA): TGTGCCAGCAGTGGGACAGTTTCCTACAATGAGCAGTTCTTC.